These 20 T cell receptor beta chains were all obtained from the same sample, sequenced in a study of CXCR3-negative and CXCR3-positive naive CD8 T cells. General observations from the study: Relative to CXCR3-negative naive cells, CXCR3-positive naive cells had more hydrophobic TRB CDR3s.

Via 5' RACE with UMI labels, TRB cDNA libraries were prepared. TCRdb reprocessed the 5' RACE reads and reports one entry per CDR3 protein, with no DNA. The sample is made up of over 95,000 distinct CDR3 sequences, and the top ten hold approximately 0.38% of it. These TCRs are of unknown antigen specificity. Sample: naive CXCR3+ CD8+ T cells from blood. Subset meaning: CD45RO-CCR7+CD27+CD95- naive CD8+ T cells expressing CXCR3 (TNR3+). The receptors come from a human donor in good health. Some clones in this sample may be carry-over from other donors' samples.

The V gene is TRBV7-6, the J gene TRBJ2-1. From germline, CDR1 is SGHVS and CDR2 FNYEAQ. CDR3 length: 12 amino acids. CDR3 sequence reads: CASSLSVNEQFF.

The chain couples TRBV6-2 or TRBV6-3 to TRBJ2-3; the D call of TRBD1 rests on TCRdb alone, since no DNA is present to check it. The CDR3 is made up of 16 amino acids. Germline CDR1 and CDR2: MNHEY and SVGEGT. CDR3 in amino acids: CASNSPDRGQTDTQYF.

The rearrangement links TRBV27 to TRBJ2-2; the TCRdb D gene call, TRBD1, has no DNA to confirm it. The CDR3 sequence is 14 residues long. CDR1 is MNHEY, CDR2 SMNVEV, per germline (reference sequence). CDR3: CASSLLSGTGELFF.

The chain combines TRBV24-1 with TRBJ2-7. Germline CDR1 reads KGHDR; CDR2 reads SFDVKD. This CDR3 has 11 residues. The CDR3: CATSDSYEQYF.

The chain employs TRBV27 and TRBJ2-7; the D gene TCRdb calls, TRBD1, cannot be checked with no DNA. CDR3 length: 13 amino acids. Germline CDR1 MNHEY, CDR2 SMNVEV (reference sequence). The CDR3 loop reads CASSIRGDYEQYF.

The rearrangement joins TRBV7-3 to TRBJ2-7. This CDR3 contains 12 residues. Germline V lookup: CDR1 SGHTA, CDR2 FQGTGA. This CDR3 is CASSLGVGEQYF. The entire variable domain, with the rest obtained from reference TRBV7-3 and TRBJ2-7, is as follows: GAGVSQTPSNKVTEKGKYVELRCDPISGHTALYWYRQSLGQGPEFLIYFQGTGAADDSGLPNDRFFAVRPEGSVSTLKIQRTERGDSAVYLCASSLGVGEQYFGPGTRLTVT.

V is TRBV28 and J is TRBJ2-7. The CDR3 is made up of 13 amino acids. Germline assignment: CDR1 MDHEN and CDR2 SYDVKM. The CDR3 sequence: CASSLRVLGEQYF. Complete variable domain (other parts from reference TRBV28 and TRBJ2-7): DVKVTQSSRYLVKRTGEKVFLECVQDMDHENMFWYRQDPGLGLRLIYFSYDVKMKEKGDIPEGYSVSREKKERFSLILESASTNQTSMYLCASSLRVLGEQYFGPGTRLTVT.

The V gene is TRBV5-1, the J gene TRBJ2-7; TCRdb returns TRBD1, unconfirmable since there is no DNA. The CDR3 extends over 15 amino acids. Germline loops: CDR1 SGHRS, CDR2 YFSETQ. CDR3 amino acids: CASSLAGQADYEQYF.

The genes are TRBV12-3 or TRBV12-4 and TRBJ2-3; TCRdb gives TRBD1 as the D gene, but with no DNA this cannot be confirmed. CDR3 length: 16 amino acids. The CDR3: CASSLAPHGKADTQYF.

The genes are TRBV7-3 and TRBJ1-6; without DNA, the TCRdb call of TRBD1 cannot be checked. The CDR3 sequence is 14 residues long. Germline V gives CDR1 SGHTA, CDR2 FQGTGA. CDR3 amino acids: CASSLDRAHSPLHF.

This rearrangement joins TRBV9 to TRBJ2-7; the D call of TRBD1 rests on TCRdb alone, since no DNA is present to check it. This CDR3 is built from 19 residues. Germline CDR1 reads SGDLS; CDR2 reads YYNGEE. The CDR3 sequence is CASSVEGQAHGMGGYEQYF.

This sequence joins TRBV28 and TRBJ2-1; TCRdb calls TRBD1, which cannot be checked without DNA. The germline gives CDR1 MDHEN, CDR2 SYDVKM. The CDR3 contains 13 residues. CDR3 protein: CAIRQGVTNEQFF.

The V call is TRBV28, the J call TRBJ2-6; TCRdb outputs TRBD2, but without DNA this stays unchecked. There are 18 residues in the CDR3. Germline lookup yields CDR1 MDHEN and CDR2 SYDVKM. The CDR3: CASSSASGRLSGANVLTF.

The V call is TRBV6-5, the J call TRBJ2-2; without DNA, the TCRdb call of TRBD2 cannot be checked. The CDR3 extends over 18 amino acids. Germline CDR1 is MNHEY and CDR2 is SVGAGI. CDR3 region: CASSYKLAGGDGTGELFF.

This chain connects TRBV6-5 to TRBJ2-7; the D call from TCRdb, TRBD1, cannot be confirmed without DNA. Germline lookup yields CDR1 MNHEY and CDR2 SVGAGI. The CDR3 length is 18 residues. CDR3 protein: CASSYSTGVGGSSYEQYF.

The CDR3 reads CSVEDLAGSYNEQFF. The rearrangement uses TRBV29-1 and TRBJ2-1. This CDR3 spans 15 amino acids. Germline V gives CDR1 SQVTM, CDR2 ANQGSEA.

The chain uses TRBV7-8 and TRBJ2-3; no DNA is available, so the TRBD2 call from TCRdb remains unchecked. Germline lookup yields CDR1 SGHVS and CDR2 FQNEAQ. The CDR3 runs to 13 residues. The CDR3 protein is CASSFQRPDTQYF.

This chain connects TRBV5-1 to TRBJ2-2; TCRdb's D call of TRBD1 is untestable without DNA. The CDR3 extends over 17 amino acids. Germline V gene lookup returns CDR1 SGHRS and CDR2 YFSETQ. CDR3 residues: CASSLHGDRGNTGELFF.

The V call is TRBV6-6, the J call TRBJ2-7; TCRdb proposes TRBD1, but this gene call is untestable without DNA. CDR3 length: 14 residues. Per germline, CDR1 MNHNY and CDR2 SVGAGI (reference sequence). This chain's CDR3 is CASSNRDTNYEQYF.

V and J are TRBV5-1 and TRBJ2-7. This CDR3 contains 12 residues. From germline, CDR1 is SGHRS and CDR2 YFSETQ. CDR3 loop: CASSLEGYEQYF.